The 30 T cell receptor beta chains below all came from one sample that was sequenced in a study of monozygotic twins with inflammatory bowel disease. TCRdb derives one entry per CDR3 protein from the 5' RACE reads, leaving out DNA. The specimen's table records over 35,000 distinct CDR3 sequences. The source material was blood. These receptors came from a human donor with ulcerative colitis or Crohn's disease, or a healthy co-twin of an affected twin (not recorded which).

This chain joins TRBV20-1 and TRBJ2-2; absent DNA, TCRdb's TRBD2 call cannot be checked. The germline V gene encodes CDR1 DFQATT and CDR2 SNEGSKA (reference sequence). The CDR3 extends over 16 amino acids. The CDR3 sequence is CSASPVGLAGVGELFF.

The chain uses TRBV5-1 and TRBJ1-3. There are 16 residues in the CDR3. In germline, CDR1 is SGHRS, CDR2 YFSETQ. CDR3 sequence reads: CASSATASISGNTIYF.

This rearrangement joins TRBV3-1 to TRBJ2-7; TCRdb reports TRBD1, a call that lacks DNA to check it against. CDR1 and CDR2 (germline): LGHDT, YNNKEL (reference sequence). CDR3 length: 15 amino acids. The CDR3 loop is CASSQAGQGSYEQYF.

The rearrangement links TRBV5-1 to TRBJ1-2; the D call from TCRdb, TRBD1, cannot be confirmed without DNA. Germline values: CDR1 SGHRS, CDR2 YFSETQ. The CDR3 loop spans 15 amino acids. The CDR3 region is CASSPGQGASYGYTF. Looking up the rest from reference TRBV5-1 and TRBJ1-2 gives the full variable domain: KAGVTQTPRYLIKTRGQQVTLSCSPISGHRSVSWYQQTPGQGLQFLFEYFSETQRNKGNFPGRFSGRQFSNSRSEMNVSTLELGDSALYLCASSPGQGASYGYTFGSGTRLTVV.

The genes are TRBV29-1 and TRBJ2-3; TCRdb's D call of TRBD1 is untestable without DNA. This CDR3 is built from 16 residues. CDR1 and CDR2 (germline): SQVTM, ANQGSEA. The CDR3 is CSVEGGHTLSADTQYF.

The chain recombines TRBV7-9 with TRBJ2-1; the TCRdb call, TRBD1, lacks DNA for checking. The V gene's germline CDR1 is SEHNR and CDR2 FQNEAQ (reference sequence). This CDR3 spans 15 amino acids. CDR3 amino acids: CASSIAGTGTHEQFF.

The V and J genes are TRBV11-2 and TRBJ2-5; TCRdb designates TRBD1, a call that cannot be tested without DNA. Germline V gene lookup returns CDR1 SGHAT and CDR2 FQNNGV. This CDR3 contains 14 residues. CDR3 residues: CASSLGQPQETQYF.

The chain joins TRBV15 to TRBJ2-5. CDR3 length equals 12 residues. Germline-derived CDR1 and CDR2 are LNHNV and YYDKDF (reference sequence). The CDR3 reads CATSRDGETQYF.

The chain combines TRBV30 with TRBJ1-3; the TCRdb D gene call, TRBD1, has no DNA to confirm it. The CDR3 consists of 13 residues. Germline CDR1 and CDR2: GTSNPN and SVGIG (reference sequence). This CDR3 is CACRQGARNTIYF.

The J gene is TRBJ2-4, the V gene TRBV25-1; TCRdb outputs TRBD2, but without DNA this stays unchecked. This CDR3 has 16 residues. CDR1 MGHDK and CDR2 SYGVNS come from the germline V gene. The CDR3 spells CASSESVTPAKNIQYF.

V usage is TRBV28 and J usage is TRBJ2-7; TCRdb indicates TRBD2, and absent DNA this call remains unverified. Looked up from germline, CDR1 is MDHEN and CDR2 is SYDVKM. The CDR3 contains 18 residues. Here the CDR3 reads CASSLWGSSGRKGYEQYF.

V is TRBV29-1 and J is TRBJ2-7. From germline, CDR1 is SQVTM and CDR2 ANQGSEA. The CDR3 sequence is 12 residues long. CDR3 region: CSVEDVGNEQYF.

The chain is built from TRBV12-3 or TRBV12-4 and TRBJ1-6; TCRdb names TRBD1, which stays unverified in the absence of DNA. The CDR3 totals 15 residues. This CDR3 reads CASSTRDRYNSPLHF.

The chain has TRBV7-2 and TRBJ2-4; the D call of TRBD1 rests on TCRdb alone, since no DNA is present to check it. Germline V gene data show CDR1 as SGHTA and CDR2 as FQGNSA. CDR3 length: 13 residues. CDR3 region: CASSQDRGDIQYF.

The chain joins TRBV5-1 to TRBJ2-5; TCRdb proposes TRBD1, but this gene call is untestable without DNA. This CDR3 spans 14 amino acids. Germline CDR1 is SGHRS and CDR2 is YFSETQ. The CDR3 loop is CASSLADRWETQYF.

The CDR3 is CASSPDRTGTQYF. The genes are TRBV5-6 and TRBJ2-5; as DNA is missing, the TRBD1 call by TCRdb cannot be tested. Germline V gene sequence: CDR1 SGHDT, CDR2 YYEEEE. The CDR3 spans 13 residues.

The chain combines TRBV9 with TRBJ1-2; the D call from TCRdb, TRBD1, cannot be confirmed without DNA. The CDR3 consists of 13 residues. Germline V gene data show CDR1 as SGDLS and CDR2 as YYNGEE. The CDR3 reads CASSVQGNYGYTF.

CDR3 amino acids: CAISDIAGWETQYF. The chain joins TRBV10-3 to TRBJ2-5; as DNA is missing, the TRBD2 call by TCRdb cannot be tested. This CDR3 region has 14 residues. Germline-derived CDR1 and CDR2 are ENHRY and SYGVKD.

The chain uses TRBV4-3 and TRBJ2-1; the TRBD2 assignment by TCRdb is unverifiable without DNA. CDR1 is LGHNA, CDR2 YSLEER, per germline. This CDR3 is built from 17 residues. CDR3 in amino acids: CASSQDGTSGVGNEQFF.

The chain links TRBV20-1 to TRBJ1-3. Germline CDR1 and CDR2: DFQATT and SNEGSKA (reference sequence). The CDR3 extends over 15 amino acids. CDR3 residues: CSARDKVVAGNTIYF.

This chain joins TRBV5-1 and TRBJ2-7; TCRdb selects TRBD1, and the lack of DNA leaves this call unchecked. The germline gives CDR1 SGHRS, CDR2 YFSETQ. The CDR3 is 15 residues long. This CDR3 reads CASSQVAGNRDEQYF. The full variable domain, with the rest looked up from reference TRBV5-1 and TRBJ2-7, is KAGVTQTPRYLIKTRGQQVTLSCSPISGHRSVSWYQQTPGQGLQFLFEYFSETQRNKGNFPGRFSGRQFSNSRSEMNVSTLELGDSALYLCASSQVAGNRDEQYFGPGTRLTVT.

The chain carries TRBV11-3 and TRBJ2-3; TCRdb returns TRBD2, unconfirmable since there is no DNA. Germline V gene sequence: CDR1 SGHNT, CDR2 YENEEA. There are 15 residues in the CDR3. The CDR3 protein is CASSPRTSGVDTQYF.

V is TRBV7-6 and J is TRBJ1-1. The germline V gene has CDR1 SGHVS and CDR2 FNYEAQ. CDR3 length: 13 residues. CDR3 amino acids: CASSLAATGEAFF.

The chain links TRBV20-1 to TRBJ1-1; TCRdb outputs TRBD1, but without DNA this stays unchecked. The CDR3 has 14 residues. Germline-derived CDR1 and CDR2 are DFQATT and SNEGSKA (reference sequence). CDR3 in amino acids: CSARVGGKDTEAFF.

The chain is built from TRBV4-3 and TRBJ1-6. CDR3 length: 15 residues. CDR1 and CDR2 from the germline V gene are LGHNA and YSLEER. This CDR3 is CASSQEWGVNSPLHF.

The chain combines TRBV18 with TRBJ2-4; TCRdb calls TRBD1, which cannot be checked without DNA. Germline loops: CDR1 KGHSH, CDR2 LQKENI. The CDR3 covers 15 residues. CDR3 region: CASSPGQVVKNIQYF.

V gene TRBV24-1 combines with J gene TRBJ1-5. Germline V gene data show CDR1 as KGHDR and CDR2 as SFDVKD. This CDR3 comprises 20 residues. The CDR3 reads CATSASSGIYIPYSNQPQHF.

This rearrangement joins TRBV19 to TRBJ2-7; TCRdb picks TRBD2, but there is no DNA to check that call. The CDR3 has 14 amino acids. Germline CDR1 LNHDA, CDR2 SQIVND (reference sequence). This CDR3 reads CASSVLAGPYEQYF. The whole variable domain, remainder taken from reference TRBV19 and TRBJ2-7, is DGGITQSPKYLFRKEGQNVTLSCEQNLNHDAMYWYRQDPGQGLRLIYYSQIVNDFQKGDIAEGYSVSREKKESFPLTVTSAQKNPTAFYLCASSVLAGPYEQYFGPGTRLTVT.

The chain employs TRBV19 and TRBJ1-1; TCRdb's D gene call, TRBD1, goes unchecked for lack of DNA. Germline lookup yields CDR1 LNHDA and CDR2 SQIVND (reference sequence). This CDR3 has 12 residues. The CDR3 reads CASHRGNTEAFF. The full variable domain, rest sourced from reference TRBV19 and TRBJ1-1, is DGGITQSPKYLFRKEGQNVTLSCEQNLNHDAMYWYRQDPGQGLRLIYYSQIVNDFQKGDIAEGYSVSREKKESFPLTVTSAQKNPTAFYLCASHRGNTEAFFGQGTRLTVV.

V and J are TRBV2 and TRBJ1-5. In germline, CDR1 is SNHLY, CDR2 FYNNEI. CDR3 size: 14 residues. The CDR3 protein is CASSPTNSNQPQHF.